This T cell receptor beta chain originates from a study of T cells in localized non-small cell lung cancer (dated by TCRdb to the early 2020s). Study-wide context: The study examined T cell repertoires in a few hundred patients with early-stage NSCLC and compared tumors with uninvolved tumor-adjacent lungs. All 250 or so NSCLC patients in the cohort were treatment-naive and had localized lung tumors that were resected. NSCLC patients had a mean age of approximately 72 years, and 120 to 150 were male and about 110 female.

V has 1 base trimmed and J has 5 bases trimmed; junction bases matching no gene number 8. From the cysteine through the phenylalanine, the CDR3 covers 17 amino acids. The retained sequence is limited to the CDR3, 51 bases, with the frame set at the first base. CDR1 is given as SGHAT and CDR2 as FQNNGV, both from the germline V gene. At diagnosis, tumor, uninvolved tumor-adjacent lung and peripheral blood were collected and then preserved as a mix of FFPE and fresh-frozen material. Blood samples were analyzed as peripheral blood mononuclear cells for TCR repertoire profiling. Study-level results and caveats: Uninvolved tumor-adjacent lung showed the highest T cell clonality, higher than tumor, which suggests more focused antigenic responses in the uninvolved tumor-adjacent lung. Because multi-region tumor sequencing was not done, intratumor heterogeneity could not be ruled out. Because the study design was exploratory, TCR variables were selected using unadjusted p-values without false-discovery rate correction. A median of approximately 55 of the top 100 tumor clones were detected in paired uninvolved adjacent lung, and around 27 of these tumor clones were also found among the top 100 clones of the paired uninvolved adjacent lung. Higher T cell density in blood was associated with longer overall survival, whereas higher clonality in adjacent lung was associated with shorter survival.

TCR beta CDR3 regions were sequenced from DNA using the immunoSEQ Assay. On the authors' methods: To compute T cell density, TCR beta template counts were normalized to usable DNA, which was estimated by amplifying housekeeping genes. Richness was estimated using the preseqR package, with extrapolation to 400,000 templates for PBMC samples and to 120,000 templates for tissue samples. Clonality was taken to be one minus Pielou's evenness. Tissue-enriched TCRs were identified through differential abundance testing performed on productive amino-acid clonotypes, with a minimum total count of 5 and an alpha of 0.1. The Jaccard Index and the Morisita Overlap Index were used to measure repertoire overlap between compartments. GLIPH grouped TCR beta CDR3s together with public tetramer-defined viral CDR3s, and a viral motif had to include at least three viral sequences and show V-gene enrichment. TCRdb carries this immuneACCESS record with in-frame sequences only. Its versions omit some clonotypes, under half of them owing to an unresolved V gene in the studies checked, with the rest unexplained. V and J calls and clone size are as listed in that table; D and trimming were resolved from the DNA. This sample comprises more than 30,000 clones, 70% to 90% of them detected only once. The biggest ten clones account for approximately 4% of the sample.

As for this clone: Its cognate antigen has yet to be identified. No base quality information exists; no much larger clone differs at one position.

The source is a woman aged 35-75 years with stage III lung adenocarcinoma. Sequencing used peripheral blood mononuclear cells, obtained before any cancer treatment. Recombination joined TRBV11-2 with TRBJ2-5; 12 central nucleotides agree with TRBD2. The DNA sequence reads TGTGCCAGCAGCTTAGGTTCTAGCGGGAGGGCAGGGGAGACCCAGTACTTC. This encodes CASSLGSSGRAGETQYF.